One sample yielded the 6 T cell receptor beta chains listed below, sequenced in a study of blood T cell repertoires in COVID-19. The protocol was immunoSEQ multiplex PCR, while the TCRdb copy is restricted to in-frame clones and leaves out a portion. The table has approximately 15,000 clones, approximately 84% seen once. Sequencing input: peripheral blood. These receptors came from a human donor in a cohort sampled during active COVID-19.

This clone was seen a handful of times. V and J are TRBV5-1 and TRBJ1-3; 11 bases agree with TRBD1. The CDR3 runs 16 residues. J was trimmed by 3 bases and V by 4 bases; bases with no gene match: 6. Germline V gene sequence: CDR1 SGHRS, CDR2 YFSETQ. The CDR3 sequence: CASSTGQGAVGNTIYF. CDR3 nucleotide sequence: TGCGCCAGCAGCACCGGACAGGGGGCGGTTGGAAACACCATATATTTT.

This chain joins TRBV7-6 and TRBJ2-2; 7 bases map to TRBD1. With V trimmed by 6 bases and J by 4 bases, 14 bases remained unmatched. This CDR3 region has 17 residues. CDR1 is SGHVS, CDR2 FNYEAQ, per germline. Here the CDR3 reads CASSLNSPRGLTGELFF. Written as DNA, the CDR3 is TGTGCCAGCAGTTTAAATTCCCCAAGGGGGCTCACCGGGGAGCTGTTTTTT.

This clone is medium-sized. The genes are TRBV6-6 and TRBJ2-1; TRBD2 is a possible D gene (6 bases). Germline V CDR1 and CDR2: MNHNY, SVGAGI (reference sequence). CDR3 length equals 11 residues. V lost 8 bases and J 9 bases, leaving 11 bases between the germline ends. CDR3 bases: TGTGCCAGCGTAACCGGGGGTGAGCAGTTCTTC. Encoded protein: CASVTGGEQFF.

The V call is TRBV25-1, the J call TRBJ2-5, with TRBD2 matching over 8 bases. V lost 6 bases, J lost 5 bases, and 5 bases stayed unmatched. CDR3 length equals 13 residues. Germline V CDR1 and CDR2: MGHDK, SYGVNS. Written as DNA, the CDR3 is TGTGCCAGCAGGACTGCTAGCGGGGAGACCCAGTACTTC. It yields the protein CASRTASGETQYF.

The rearrangement links TRBV7-2 to TRBJ2-1; D is possibly TRBD2 (6 bases). Germline loops: CDR1 SGHTA, CDR2 FQGNSA. V lost 3 bases and J lost 5, with 8 bases in between. The CDR3 has 13 amino acids. The CDR3 DNA is TGTGCCAGCAGCTTGGGACTTAACAATGAGCAGTTCTTC. This codes for CASSLGLNNEQFF.

This chain uses TRBV30 with TRBJ1-2; a weak D match, TRBD1 (5 bases). CDR3 length equals 12 residues. Trimming took 0 bases from V and 10 from J, leaving 12 bases between them. Germline V gives CDR1 GTSNPN, CDR2 SVGIG (reference sequence). This CDR3 reads CAWSVPTAPYTF. The CDR3 bases are TGTGCCTGGAGTGTCCCGACAGCCCCCTACACCTTC.